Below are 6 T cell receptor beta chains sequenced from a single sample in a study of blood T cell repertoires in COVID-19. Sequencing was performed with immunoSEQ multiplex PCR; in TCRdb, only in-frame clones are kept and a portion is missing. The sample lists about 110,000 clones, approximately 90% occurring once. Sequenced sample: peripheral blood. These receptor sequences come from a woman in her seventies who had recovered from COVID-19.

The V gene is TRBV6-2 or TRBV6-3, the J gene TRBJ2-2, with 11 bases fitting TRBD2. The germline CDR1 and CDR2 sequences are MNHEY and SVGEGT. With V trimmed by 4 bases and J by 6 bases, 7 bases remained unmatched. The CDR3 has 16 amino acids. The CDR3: CASSSRLAGTSGELFF. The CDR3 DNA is TGTGCCAGCAGTTCGAGACTAGCGGGGACGTCCGGGGAGCTGTTTTTT.

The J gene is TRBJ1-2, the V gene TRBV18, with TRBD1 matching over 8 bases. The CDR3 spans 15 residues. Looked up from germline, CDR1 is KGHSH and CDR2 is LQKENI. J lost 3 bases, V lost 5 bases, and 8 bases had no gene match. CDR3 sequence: CASSNTGTGYYGYTF. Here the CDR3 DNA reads TGTGCCAGCTCAAACACCGGGACAGGATACTATGGCTACACCTTC.

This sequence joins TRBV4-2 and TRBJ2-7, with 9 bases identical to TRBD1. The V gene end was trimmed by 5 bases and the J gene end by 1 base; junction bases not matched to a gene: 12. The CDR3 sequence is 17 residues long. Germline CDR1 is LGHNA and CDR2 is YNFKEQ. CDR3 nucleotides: TGTGCCAGCAGCGTCCGGGACAGGGACATCGGATCCTACGAGCAGTACTTC. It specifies CASSVRDRDIGSYEQYF.

In DNA form, the CDR3 reads TGCAGCTCCGGGGGGACCCGGGAGACCCAGTACTTC. It encodes CSSGGTRETQYF. This chain connects TRBV29-1 to TRBJ2-5; 7 bases align to TRBD2. Germline CDR1 and CDR2: SQVTM and ANQGSEA. V shed 8 bases and J 5 bases; nucleotides not matched to a gene: 8. The CDR3 totals 12 residues.

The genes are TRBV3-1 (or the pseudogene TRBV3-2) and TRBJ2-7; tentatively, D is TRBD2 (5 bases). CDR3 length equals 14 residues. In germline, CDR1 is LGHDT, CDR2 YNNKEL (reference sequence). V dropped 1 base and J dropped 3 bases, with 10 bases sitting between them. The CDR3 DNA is TGTGCCAGCAGCCAAGCGGGTGGGAGCTACGAGCAGTACTTC. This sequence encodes CASSQAGGSYEQYF.

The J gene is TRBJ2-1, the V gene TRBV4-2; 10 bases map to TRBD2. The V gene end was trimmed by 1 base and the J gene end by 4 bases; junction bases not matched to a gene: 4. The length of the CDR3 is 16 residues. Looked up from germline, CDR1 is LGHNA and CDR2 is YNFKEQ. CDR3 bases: TGTGCCAGCAGCCAAGCTAGCGGGGGCCATTACAATGAGCAGTTCTTC. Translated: CASSQASGGHYNEQFF.